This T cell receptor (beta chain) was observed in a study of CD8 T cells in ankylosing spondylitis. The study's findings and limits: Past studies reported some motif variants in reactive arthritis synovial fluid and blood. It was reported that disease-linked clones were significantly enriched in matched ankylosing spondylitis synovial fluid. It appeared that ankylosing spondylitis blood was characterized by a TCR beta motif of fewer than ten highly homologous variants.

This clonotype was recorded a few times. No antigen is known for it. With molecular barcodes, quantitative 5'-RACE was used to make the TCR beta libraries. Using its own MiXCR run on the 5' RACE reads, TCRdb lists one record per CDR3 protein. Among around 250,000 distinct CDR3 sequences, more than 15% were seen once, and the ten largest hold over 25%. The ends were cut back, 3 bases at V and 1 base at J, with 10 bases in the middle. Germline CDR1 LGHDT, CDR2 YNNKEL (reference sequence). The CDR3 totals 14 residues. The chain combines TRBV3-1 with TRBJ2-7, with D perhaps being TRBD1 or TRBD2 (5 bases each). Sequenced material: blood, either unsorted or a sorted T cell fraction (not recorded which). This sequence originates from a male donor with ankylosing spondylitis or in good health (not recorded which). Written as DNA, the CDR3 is TGTGCCAGCAGCCACCCGTGGGGGTCCTACGAGCAGTACTTC. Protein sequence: CASSHPWGSYEQYF.